This T cell receptor (beta chain) was captured by sequencing in a study of cytomegalovirus exposure and HLA in healthy donors. The repertoire was sequenced with immunoSEQ multiplex PCR; TCRdb's copy has only in-frame clones and lacks some. The profile shows 65,000 to 75,000 clones, roughly 94% of them singletons. The ends lost 6 bases at V and 4 bases at J; junction bases unmatched: 8. This CDR3 contains 15 residues. Germline V CDR1 and CDR2: MNHNS, SASEGT. The chain carries TRBV6-1 and TRBJ1-1, with 10 positions matching TRBD1. The origin of this receptor is a young woman in good health and CMV-seropositive. The specimen sequenced was PBMCs. In nucleotides, the CDR3 is TGTGCCAGCAGGGACAGGGGGTTAGGAGGCACTGAAGCTTTCTTT. Translating it yields CASRDRGLGGTEAFF.